Listed here are 27 T cell receptor beta chains from one sample, sequenced in a study of cytomegalovirus exposure and HLA in healthy donors. Primers included in the PCR were 60 Vbeta and 13 Jbeta primers. TCRdb's copy holds only in-frame clones and misses some; the assay was immunoSEQ multiplex PCR. The repertoire holds tens of thousands of clones, with about 72% as singletons. The specimen sequenced was PBMCs. Receptor source: a woman in her thirties in good health and CMV-seropositive.

This chain links TRBV2 with TRBJ1-2; D ambiguous. The CDR3 consists of 12 residues. Germline V gene lookup returns CDR1 SNHLY and CDR2 FYNNEI. Trimming left V 6 bases short and J 4 bases short, with 9 bases between. As DNA, the CDR3 is TGTGCCAGCAGCGACGGGAGCTATGGCTACACCTTC. Its protein is CASSDGSYGYTF.

This clone was picked up one time. The CDR3 region is CASSLGTRNEQFF. CDR3 sequence (DNA): TGTGCCAGCAGCCTAGGGACTAGAAATGAGCAGTTCTTC. The V gene is TRBV14, the J gene TRBJ2-1; TRBD2 matches at 8 bases. The CDR3 consists of 13 residues. Germline V lookup: CDR1 SGHDN, CDR2 FVKESK. Losses at the gene ends were 4 bases for V and 7 bases for J; bases not matched to a gene: 3.

The gene calls are TRBV5-4 and TRBJ2-7; 7 nucleotides match TRBD1. V shed 0 bases, J shed 8 bases, and the junction held 5 bases outside the gene matches. Germline lookup yields CDR1 SGHNT and CDR2 YYREEE (reference sequence). The CDR3 runs 13 residues. The CDR3 DNA is TGTGCCAGCAGCTTGGGGGGACAGTTGAAGCAGTACTTC. As protein: CASSLGGQLKQYF.

This clone was found a few times. The chain links TRBV5-1 to TRBJ2-3, with 8 bases identical to TRBD2. V trimming: 4 bases; J trimming: 2 bases; junction bases outside the gene matches: 3. This CDR3 has 14 residues. Germline V gene data show CDR1 as SGHRS and CDR2 as YFSETQ. CDR3: CASSPGLDTDTQYF. Here the CDR3 DNA reads TGCGCCAGCAGCCCGGGACTAGACACAGATACGCAGTATTTT.

The rearrangement links TRBV27 to TRBJ2-7; 11 nucleotides line up with TRBD2. Germline V gene data show CDR1 as MNHEY and CDR2 as SMNVEV (reference sequence). V was pared by 3 bases and J by 4 bases, with 2 bases of the junction left unmatched. This CDR3 has 14 residues. This CDR3 is CASSFSGRAYEQYF. The CDR3 nucleotides read TGTGCCAGCAGTTTTAGCGGGAGGGCTTACGAGCAGTACTTC.

This clone appeared a few times. CDR3 coding DNA: TGTGCCAGCAGCTCCTCAGATACGCAGTATTTT. Its translation: CASSSSDTQYF. The V and J genes are TRBV2 and TRBJ2-3; D not certain. CDR3 length equals 11 residues. Trimming removed 6 bases from V and 4 bases from J, with 5 bases in between. Germline CDR1 is SNHLY and CDR2 is FYNNEI.

The V and J genes are TRBV6-6 and TRBJ1-1, with D unresolved. V was clipped by 8 bases and J by 1 base, with 11 bases between them. This CDR3 comprises 13 residues. CDR1 is MNHNY and CDR2 is SVGAGI in the germline V gene (reference sequence). CDR3 amino acids: CASHVTANTEAFF. In DNA, the CDR3 is TGTGCCAGCCACGTAACAGCGAACACTGAAGCTTTCTTT.

The CDR3 sequence is CASSLPAGNEQFF. For the CDR3, the DNA is TGTGCCAGCAGCTTGCCGGCGGGGAATGAGCAGTTCTTC. This chain links TRBV5-6 with TRBJ2-1, with D perhaps TRBD2 (6 bases). The CDR3 loop spans 13 amino acids. Germline-derived CDR1 and CDR2 are SGHDT and YYEEEE. V lost 1 base to trimming and J lost 7 bases, with 9 bases between them.

The V and J genes are TRBV29-1 and TRBJ1-1, with a weak D call TRBD1 (5 bases). Trimming pared 7 bases from V and 7 bases from J, leaving 19 bases between. Germline assignment: CDR1 SQVTM and CDR2 ANQGSEA. The CDR3 totals 13 residues. As DNA, the CDR3 is TGCAGCGCCAGACCACGGGACGGGGGTGAAGCTTTCTTT. This gives the protein CSARPRDGGEAFF.

This chain uses TRBV25-1 with TRBJ1-1; D not certain. The V gene lost 10 bases and the J gene lost 4 bases, with 13 bases spanning the gap. This CDR3 contains 12 residues. The V gene's germline CDR1 is MGHDK and CDR2 SYGVNS. The chain's CDR3 is CAKNQRGTEAFF. The CDR3 bases are TGTGCCAAGAACCAGCGGGGCACTGAAGCTTTCTTT. The full variable domain, its missing parts supplied by reference TRBV25-1 and TRBJ1-1, is EADIYQTPRYLVIGTGKKITLECSQTMGHDKMYWYQQDPGMELHLIHYSYGVNSTEKGDLSSESTVSRIRTEHFPLTLESARPSHTSQYLCAKNQRGTEAFFGQGTRLTVV.

By proportion, this clone is hyperexpanded (1% or more). The genes are TRBV5-6 and TRBJ1-1; D gene ambiguous. The CDR3 contains 16 residues. Germline-derived CDR1 and CDR2 are SGHDT and YYEEEE. Trimming took off 1 base at V and 1 base at J, with 14 bases between the two ends. The CDR3 reads CASSLFGSGGNTEAFF. CDR3 DNA: TGTGCCAGCAGCTTGTTTGGAAGCGGAGGGAACACTGAAGCTTTCTTT. Full variable domain (remainder filled in from reference TRBV5-6 and TRBJ1-1): DAGVTQSPTHLIKTRGQQVTLRCSPKSGHDTVSWYQQALGQGPQFIFQYYEEEERQRGNFPDRFSGHQFPNYSSELNVNALLLGDSALYLCASSLFGSGGNTEAFFGQGTRLTVV.

V and J are TRBV21-1 and TRBJ1-1; TRBD1 is the table's D call, not checked against the DNA. TRBV21-1 corresponds to a pseudogene. This CDR3 contains 17 residues. CDR3 bases: TGTGCCAGCAGCGTGCCGGGACAGGGGGCAGGTAACACTGAAGCTTTCTTT. This encodes CASSVPGQGAGNTEAFF.

The V and J genes are TRBV9 and TRBJ1-1; TRBD1 agrees at 9 bases. Trimming cost V 4 bases and J 6 bases; bases outside gene matches: 19. The CDR3 runs to 18 residues. Germline V gene data show CDR1 as SGDLS and CDR2 as YYNGEE. This chain's CDR3 is CASSPPRQRTGVPAEAFF. For the CDR3, the DNA is TGTGCCAGCAGCCCCCCCCGGCAGAGGACAGGGGTCCCGGCTGAAGCTTTCTTT.

The rearrangement uses TRBV9 and TRBJ2-2, with D perhaps matching TRBD2 (7 bases). The CDR3 runs to 16 residues. V was trimmed by 0 bases and J by 6 bases, leaving 15 bases between them. Per the germline V gene, CDR1 is SGDLS and CDR2 is YYNGEE. The CDR3 loop is CASSVAGGWVAGELFF. In DNA, the CDR3 is TGTGCCAGCAGCGTAGCGGGGGGCTGGGTTGCCGGGGAGCTGTTTTTT.

This clone was counted only a few times. This rearrangement joins TRBV27 to TRBJ1-4; D not resolved. The ends were cut back, 1 base at V and 5 bases at J, with 11 bases in the middle. Germline lookup yields CDR1 MNHEY and CDR2 SMNVEV (reference sequence). This CDR3 comprises 15 residues. CDR3 sequence: CASSLLAGLNEKLFF. The CDR3 region has the DNA TGTGCCAGCAGTTTATTGGCAGGTCTCAATGAAAAACTGTTTTTT.

This sequence joins TRBV27 and TRBJ2-1, with D tentatively TRBD2 (6 bases). CDR3 size: 19 residues. V lost 5 bases and J 5 bases, leaving 28 bases between the germline ends. Germline V CDR1 and CDR2: MNHEY, SMNVEV (reference sequence). This CDR3 is CASSPVTGGTSYPNNEQFF. CDR3 nucleotide sequence: TGTGCCAGCAGTCCCGTAACCGGCGGGACTTCCTACCCTAACAATGAGCAGTTCTTC.

The chain joins TRBV23-1 to TRBJ2-3; a possible D gene is TRBD2 (5 bases). TRBV23-1 has ORF status, its function being uncertain. CDR3 size: 12 residues. Trimming took 3 bases from V and 13 from J, leaving 14 bases between them. The CDR3 sequence is CASSHPRTLKYF. Here the CDR3 DNA reads TGCGCCAGCAGTCACCCTCGGACTCTCAAGTATTTT.

Only a few counts were recorded for this clone. V gene TRBV6-6 combines with J gene TRBJ2-5, with TRBD2 matching over 8 bases. After removal of 6 bases from V and 1 base from J, the junction contained 7 bases not matched to a gene. Germline CDR1 is MNHNY and CDR2 is SVGAGI (reference sequence). This CDR3 is built from 15 residues. CDR3 sequence: CASSRTSLVQETQYF. CDR3 DNA sequence: TGTGCCAGCAGCCGGACTAGCCTCGTCCAAGAGACCCAGTACTTC.

V is TRBV11-2 and J is TRBJ2-3, with 8 nucleotides matching TRBD2. CDR3 length equals 16 residues. V shed 5 bases, J shed 1 base, and the junction held 8 bases outside the gene matches. CDR1 is SGHAT, CDR2 FQNNGV, per germline. CDR3 sequence: CASSRIAGMGTDTQYF. DNA for the CDR3: TGTGCCAGCAGCCGGATAGCGGGAATGGGCACAGATACGCAGTATTTT.

The chain joins TRBV18 to TRBJ2-4; 8 bases fit TRBD1. The ends lost 3 bases at V and 3 bases at J; junction bases unmatched: 7. The CDR3 consists of 16 residues. In germline, CDR1 is KGHSH, CDR2 LQKENI. The CDR3 loop reads CASSPERQGIKNIQYF. The CDR3 DNA reads TGTGCCAGCTCACCGGAGAGACAGGGGATCAAAAACATTCAGTACTTC. The full variable domain, rest sourced from reference TRBV18 and TRBJ2-4, is NAGVMQNPRHLVRRRGQEARLRCSPMKGHSHVYWYRQLPEEGLKFMVYLQKENIIDESGMPKERFSAEFPKEGPSILRIQQVVRGDSAAYFCASSPERQGIKNIQYFGAGTRLSVL.

V and J are TRBV5-4 and TRBJ1-2; D is ambiguous. This CDR3 region has 13 residues. Trimming removed 3 bases from V and 5 bases from J, with 11 bases in between. From germline, CDR1 is SGHNT and CDR2 YYREEE (reference sequence). In DNA, the CDR3 is TGTGCCAGCAGCTCCTGGGAGGTTTATGGCTACACCTTC. Residues: CASSSWEVYGYTF.

The chain combines TRBV18 with TRBJ2-2; the match to TRBD2 covers 10 bases. CDR1 KGHSH and CDR2 LQKENI come from the germline V gene. CDR3 length: 16 residues. J was trimmed by 4 bases and V by 4 bases; bases with no gene match: 6. CDR3 in amino acids: CASSQGLAKGTGELFF. CDR3 bases: TGTGCCAGCTCACAGGGACTAGCGAAGGGCACCGGGGAGCTGTTTTTT.

The chain's CDR3 is CASSPPGGRPGELFF. CDR3 DNA: TGTGCCAGCAGCCCCCCCGGCGGGAGGCCCGGGGAGCTGTTTTTT. The rearrangement links TRBV9 to TRBJ2-2; the match to TRBD2 covers 8 bases. The length of the CDR3 is 15 residues. CDR1 and CDR2 (germline): SGDLS, YYNGEE. V was pared by 4 bases and J by 6 bases, with 8 bases of the junction left unmatched.

This clone was recorded a few times. This sequence joins TRBV4-1 and TRBJ2-1; 8 nucleotides align to TRBD1. The J segment lost 7 bases and the V segment lost 3 bases, leaving 5 bases of the junction unmatched. The CDR3 runs 14 residues. CDR1 MGHRA and CDR2 YSYEKL come from the germline V gene. In nucleotides, the CDR3 is TGCGCCAGCAGCCAGGGGACAGGTCGGAATGAGCAGTTCTTC. Its translation: CASSQGTGRNEQFF.

The chain employs TRBV7-9 and TRBJ1-1, with TRBD1 identical over 9 bases. The CDR3 sequence is 16 residues long. The junction had 8 bases not matched to a gene; V was cut back by 5 bases and J by 1 base. CDR1 and CDR2 from the germline V gene are SEHNR and FQNEAQ (reference sequence). CDR3 residues: CASSTRDRGRNTEAFF. The CDR3 nucleotides read TGTGCCAGCAGCACCCGAGACAGGGGGAGGAACACTGAAGCTTTCTTT.

The chain combines TRBV11-2 with TRBJ1-2; TRBD1 matches at 9 bases. The trim removed 5 bases at V and 2 bases at J, leaving 9 bases unmatched. This CDR3 spans 16 amino acids. Per germline, CDR1 SGHAT and CDR2 FQNNGV. The CDR3 spells CASSRAGTGRNYGYTF. Here the CDR3 DNA reads TGTGCCAGCAGCCGCGCGGGGACAGGGAGAAACTATGGCTACACCTTC.

This clone was detected a few times. The V and J genes are TRBV6-1 and TRBJ1-3; a weak D match, TRBD1 (5 bases). Trimming stripped 4 bases from V and 0 bases from J, with 7 bases between. Per germline, CDR1 MNHNS and CDR2 SASEGT. The CDR3 is 14 amino acids. Here the CDR3 DNA reads TGTGCCAGCAGTGCGGGGGGCTCTGGAAACACCATATATTTT. Translating it yields CASSAGGSGNTIYF.